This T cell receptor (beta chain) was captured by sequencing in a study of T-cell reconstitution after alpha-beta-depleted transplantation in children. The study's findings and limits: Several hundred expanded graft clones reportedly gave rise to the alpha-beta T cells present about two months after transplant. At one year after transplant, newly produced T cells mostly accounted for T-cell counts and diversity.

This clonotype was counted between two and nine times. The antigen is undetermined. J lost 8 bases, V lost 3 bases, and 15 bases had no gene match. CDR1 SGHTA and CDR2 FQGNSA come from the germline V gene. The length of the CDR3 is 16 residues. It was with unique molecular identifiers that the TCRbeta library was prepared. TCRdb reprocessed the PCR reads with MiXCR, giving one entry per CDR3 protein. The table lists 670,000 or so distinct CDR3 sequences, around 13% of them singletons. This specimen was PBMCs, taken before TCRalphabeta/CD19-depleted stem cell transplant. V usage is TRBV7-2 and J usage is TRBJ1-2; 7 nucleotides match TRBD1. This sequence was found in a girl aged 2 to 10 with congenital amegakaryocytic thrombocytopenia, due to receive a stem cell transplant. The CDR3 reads CASSFIGGTEFGGYTF. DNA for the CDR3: TGTGCCAGCAGCTTCATCGGCGGGACAGAGTTCGGGGGCTACACCTTC. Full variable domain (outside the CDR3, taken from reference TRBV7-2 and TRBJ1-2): GAGVSQSPSNKVTEKGKDVELRCDPISGHTALYWYRQSLGQGLEFLIYFQGNSAPDKSGLPSDRFSAERTGGSVSTLTIQRTQQEDSAVYLCASSFIGGTEFGGYTFGSGTRLTVV.